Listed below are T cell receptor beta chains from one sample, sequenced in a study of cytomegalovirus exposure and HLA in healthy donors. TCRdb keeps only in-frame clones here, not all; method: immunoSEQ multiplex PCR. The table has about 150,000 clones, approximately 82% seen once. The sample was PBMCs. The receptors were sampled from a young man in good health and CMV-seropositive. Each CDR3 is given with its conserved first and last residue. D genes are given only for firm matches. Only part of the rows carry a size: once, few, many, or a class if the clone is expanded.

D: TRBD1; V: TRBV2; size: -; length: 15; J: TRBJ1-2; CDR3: CASSDIRDRSSGYTF; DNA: TGTGCCAGCAGCGACATCCGGGACAGGAGTAGTGGCTACACCTTC
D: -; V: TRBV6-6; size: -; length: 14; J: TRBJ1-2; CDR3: CASSSTGIGEGYTF; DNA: TGTGCCAGCAGTTCAACAGGAATTGGAGAGGGCTACACCTTC
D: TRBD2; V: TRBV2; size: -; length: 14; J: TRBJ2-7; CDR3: CASRGGAGGNEQYF; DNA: TGTGCCAGCAGGGGCGGGGCGGGAGGCAACGAGCAGTACTTC
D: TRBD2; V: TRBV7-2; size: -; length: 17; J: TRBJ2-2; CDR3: CASSSGLGTSLTGELFF; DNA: TGTGCCAGCAGCTCGGGCCTCGGGACTAGCCTTACCGGGGAGCTGTTTTTT
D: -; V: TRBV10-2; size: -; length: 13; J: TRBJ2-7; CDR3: CASSRVRDYEQYF; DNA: TGCGCCAGCAGTCGGGTGAGAGACTACGAGCAGTACTTC
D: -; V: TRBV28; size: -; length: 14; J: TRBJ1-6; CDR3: CASSSSGDASPLHF; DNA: TGTGCCAGCAGTTCTAGCGGAGACGCATCACCCCTCCACTTT
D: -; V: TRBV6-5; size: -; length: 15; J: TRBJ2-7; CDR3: CASSYGRGGGYEQYF; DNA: TGTGCCAGCAGTTACGGGAGGGGGGGAGGCTACGAGCAGTACTTC
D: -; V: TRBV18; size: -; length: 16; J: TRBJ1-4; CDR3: CASSPRYTSTNEKLFF; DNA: TGTGCCAGCTCACCACGTTACACCTCAACTAATGAAAAACTGTTTTTT
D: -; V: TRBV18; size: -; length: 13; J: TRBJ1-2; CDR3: CASSPPISYGYTF; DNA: TGTGCCAGCTCACCACCGATCAGCTATGGCTACACCTTC
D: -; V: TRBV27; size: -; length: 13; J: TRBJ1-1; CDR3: CASSPQGFTEAFF; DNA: TGTGCCAGCAGTCCCCAGGGATTCACTGAAGCTTTCTTT
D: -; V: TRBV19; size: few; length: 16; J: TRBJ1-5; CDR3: CASSILFGGGNQPQHF; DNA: TGTGCCAGTAGTATACTATTTGGGGGCGGGAATCAGCCCCAGCATTTT
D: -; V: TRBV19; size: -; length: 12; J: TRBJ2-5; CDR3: CASSIGEETQYF; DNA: TGTGCCAGTAGTATAGGGGAGGAGACCCAGTACTTC
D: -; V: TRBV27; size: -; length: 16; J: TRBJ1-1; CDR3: CASWSGGMETDTEAFF; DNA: TGTGCCAGCTGGAGTGGGGGCATGGAAACGGACACTGAAGCTTTCTTT
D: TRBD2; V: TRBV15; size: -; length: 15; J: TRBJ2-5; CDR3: CATSRGGRVGGTQYF; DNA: TGTGCCACCAGCAGAGGTGGGAGGGTGGGGGGGACCCAGTACTTC
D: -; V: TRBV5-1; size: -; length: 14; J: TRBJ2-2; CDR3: CASSVAVNTGELFF; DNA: TGCGCCAGCAGTGTGGCAGTGAACACCGGGGAGCTGTTTTTT
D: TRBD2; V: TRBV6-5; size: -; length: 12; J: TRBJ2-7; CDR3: CASSYPGGEQYF; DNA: TGTGCCAGCAGTTACCCCGGGGGGGAGCAGTACTTC
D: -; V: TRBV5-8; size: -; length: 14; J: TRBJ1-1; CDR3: CASSRSTGNTEAFF; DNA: TGTGCCAGCAGCCGCTCGACGGGGAACACTGAAGCTTTCTTT
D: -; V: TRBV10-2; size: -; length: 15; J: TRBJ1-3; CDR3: CASSESGVQGNTIYF; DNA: TGCGCCAGCAGTGAGTCAGGGGTACAGGGAAACACCATATATTTT
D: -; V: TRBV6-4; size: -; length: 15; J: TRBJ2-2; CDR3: CASTLPESNTGELFF; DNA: TGTGCCAGCACCCTCCCGGAGTCGAACACCGGGGAGCTGTTTTTT
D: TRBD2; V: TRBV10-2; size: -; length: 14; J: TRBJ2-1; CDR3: CASRPTSGINEQFF; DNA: TGCGCCAGCAGACCGACTAGCGGGATTAATGAGCAGTTCTTC
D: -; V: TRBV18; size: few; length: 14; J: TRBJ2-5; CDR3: CASSPNLGEETQYF; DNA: TGTGCCAGCTCACCGAACCTAGGGGAAGAGACCCAGTACTTC
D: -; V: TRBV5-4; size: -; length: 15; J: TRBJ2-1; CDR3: CASSVGRDSYNEQFF; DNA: TGTGCCAGCAGCGTGGGACGGGACTCCTACAATGAGCAGTTCTTC
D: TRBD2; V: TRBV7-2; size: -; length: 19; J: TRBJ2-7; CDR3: CASSLNLERYSTGGLEQYF; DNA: TGTGCCAGCAGCTTAAATCTAGAGAGATATTCTACGGGGGGACTCGAGCAGTACTTC
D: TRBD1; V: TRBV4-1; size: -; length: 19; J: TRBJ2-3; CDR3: CASSQDGGGTGRSTDTQYF; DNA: TGCGCCAGCAGCCAAGATGGGGGTGGGACAGGGCGATCCACAGATACGCAGTATTTT
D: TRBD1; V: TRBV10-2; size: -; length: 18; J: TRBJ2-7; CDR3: CASSESGWKGTGAYEQYF; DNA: TGCGCCAGCAGTGAGTCTGGTTGGAAGGGGACAGGGGCGTATGAGCAGTACTTC
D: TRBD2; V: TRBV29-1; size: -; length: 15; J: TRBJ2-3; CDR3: CSVPSRAGAIDTQYF; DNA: TGCAGCGTTCCTTCTCGAGCGGGAGCAATAGATACGCAGTATTTT
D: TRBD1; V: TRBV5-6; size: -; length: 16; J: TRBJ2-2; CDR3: CASSDQTGLYTGELFF; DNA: TGTGCCAGCAGCGATCAGACAGGGTTATACACCGGGGAGCTGTTTTTT
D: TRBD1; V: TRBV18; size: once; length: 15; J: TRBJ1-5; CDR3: CASSPTGGGNQPQHF; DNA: TGTGCCAGCTCCCCGACAGGGGGAGGCAATCAGCCCCAGCATTTT
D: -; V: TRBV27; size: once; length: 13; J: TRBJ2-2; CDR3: CASSPSEGRELFF; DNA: TGTGCCAGCAGTCCCAGCGAGGGCCGGGAGCTGTTTTTT
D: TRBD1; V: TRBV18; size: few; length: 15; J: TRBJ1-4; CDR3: CASSPPGQGGQKLFF; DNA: TGTGCCAGCTCACCTCCAGGACAGGGAGGTCAAAAACTGTTTTTT
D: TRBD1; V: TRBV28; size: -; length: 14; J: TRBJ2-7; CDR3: CASSFLGTGVPLYF; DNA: TGTGCCAGCAGTTTTTTGGGGACAGGGGTCCCCTTGTACTTC
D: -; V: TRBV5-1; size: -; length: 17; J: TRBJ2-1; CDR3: CASSLRERPLSYNEQFF; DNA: TGCGCCAGCAGCTTGAGGGAGCGACCCCTTTCCTACAATGAGCAGTTCTTC
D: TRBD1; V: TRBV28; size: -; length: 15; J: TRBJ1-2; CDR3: CASSSPGQGIYGYTF; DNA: TGTGCCAGCAGTTCACCGGGACAGGGGATCTATGGCTACACCTTC
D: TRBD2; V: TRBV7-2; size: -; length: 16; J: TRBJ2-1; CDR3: CASRHRGLANFNEQFF; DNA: TGTGCCAGCAGACACCGGGGACTAGCGAATTTCAATGAGCAGTTCTTC
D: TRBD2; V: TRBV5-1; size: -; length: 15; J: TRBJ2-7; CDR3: CASSLVAGGAGEQYF; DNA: TGCGCCAGCAGCTTGGTAGCGGGAGGAGCCGGGGAGCAGTACTTC
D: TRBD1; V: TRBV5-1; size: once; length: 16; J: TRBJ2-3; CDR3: CASSPGQGIRTDTQYF; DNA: TGCGCCAGCAGCCCGGGACAGGGAATTCGCACAGATACGCAGTATTTT
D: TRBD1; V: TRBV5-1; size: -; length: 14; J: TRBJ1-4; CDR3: CASSRTGVNEKLFF; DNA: TGCGCCAGCAGCCGGACAGGTGTTAATGAAAAACTGTTTTTT
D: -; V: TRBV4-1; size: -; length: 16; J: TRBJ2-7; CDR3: CASSQAAGQPSYEQYF; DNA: TGCGCCAGCAGCCAAGCTGCTGGACAGCCCTCCTACGAGCAGTACTTC
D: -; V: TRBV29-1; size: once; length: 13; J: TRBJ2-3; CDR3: CSALQGGRRTQYF; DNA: TGCAGCGCACTCCAGGGGGGCCGCCGTACGCAGTATTTT
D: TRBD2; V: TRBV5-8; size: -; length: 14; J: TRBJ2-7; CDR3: CASSEGLAGAEQYF; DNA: TGTGCCAGCAGCGAGGGACTAGCGGGAGCCGAGCAGTACTTC
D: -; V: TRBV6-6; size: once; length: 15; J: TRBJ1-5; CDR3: CASALGQRKNQPQHF; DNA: TGTGCCAGCGCCCTAGGACAGCGAAAAAATCAGCCCCAGCATTTT
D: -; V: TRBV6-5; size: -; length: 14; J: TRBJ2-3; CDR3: CASSYDRKSDTQYF; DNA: TGTGCCAGCAGTTATGACAGAAAGTCAGATACGCAGTATTTT
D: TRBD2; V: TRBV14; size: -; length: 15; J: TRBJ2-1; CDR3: CASSLTSGRGFEQFF; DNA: TGTGCCAGCAGCCTCACTAGCGGGCGAGGGTTTGAGCAGTTCTTC
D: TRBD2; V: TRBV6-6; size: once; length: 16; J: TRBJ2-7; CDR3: CASRALAGGPTGEQYF; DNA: TGTGCCAGCAGGGCTCTAGCGGGAGGGCCGACGGGCGAGCAGTACTTC
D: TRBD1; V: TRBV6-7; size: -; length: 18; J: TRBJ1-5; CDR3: CASSCQPRDRVGNQPQHF; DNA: TGTGCCAGCAGTTGCCAACCTCGGGACAGGGTGGGCAATCAGCCCCAGCATTTT
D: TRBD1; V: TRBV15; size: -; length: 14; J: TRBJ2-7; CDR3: CATSRETGRYEQYF; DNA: TGTGCCACCAGCAGAGAGACAGGGCGCTACGAGCAGTACTTC
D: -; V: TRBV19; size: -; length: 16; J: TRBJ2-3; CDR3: CASSTLGTPSTDTQYF; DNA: TGTGCCAGTAGTACCCTCGGGACTCCCAGCACAGATACGCAGTATTTT
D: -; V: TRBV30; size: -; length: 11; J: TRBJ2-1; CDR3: CAWSVKREQFF; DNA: TGTGCCTGGAGTGTAAAGCGTGAGCAGTTCTTC
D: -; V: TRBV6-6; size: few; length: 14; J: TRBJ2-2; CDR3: CAAGGQTDTGELFF; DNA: TGTGCGGCAGGAGGACAGACGGACACCGGGGAGCTGTTTTTT
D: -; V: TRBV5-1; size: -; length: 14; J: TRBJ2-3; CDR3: CASKSGPSTDTQYF; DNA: TGCGCCAGCAAAAGCGGGCCTAGCACAGATACGCAGTATTTT
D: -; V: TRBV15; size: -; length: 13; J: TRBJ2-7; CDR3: CATSAAFRDEQYF; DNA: TGTGCCACCAGCGCGGCTTTTCGGGACGAGCAGTACTTC
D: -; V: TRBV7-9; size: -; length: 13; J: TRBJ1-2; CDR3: CASRMSANYGYTF; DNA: TGTGCCAGCAGAATGAGTGCTAACTATGGCTACACCTTC
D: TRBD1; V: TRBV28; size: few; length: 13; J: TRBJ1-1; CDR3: CASSRDRVTEAFF; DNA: TGTGCCAGCAGCCGGGACAGGGTCACTGAAGCTTTCTTT
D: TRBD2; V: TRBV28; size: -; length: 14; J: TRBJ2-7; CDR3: CASSWASGNYEQYF; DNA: TGTGCCAGCAGTTGGGCTAGCGGAAACTACGAGCAGTACTTC
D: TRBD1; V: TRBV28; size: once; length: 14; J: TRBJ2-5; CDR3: CASTTGQAQETQYF; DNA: TGTGCCAGCACCACAGGACAGGCTCAAGAGACCCAGTACTTC
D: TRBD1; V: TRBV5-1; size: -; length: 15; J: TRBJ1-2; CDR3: CASSWTGGHSYGYTF; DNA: TGCGCCAGCAGCTGGACAGGGGGGCACAGCTATGGCTACACCTTC
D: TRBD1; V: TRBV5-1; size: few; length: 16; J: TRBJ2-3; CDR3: CASSWGTGPSTDTQYF; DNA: TGCGCCAGCAGCTGGGGGACAGGGCCTAGCACAGATACGCAGTATTTT
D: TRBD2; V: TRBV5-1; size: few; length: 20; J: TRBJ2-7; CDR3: CASSSWGGSGLTTVSYEQYF; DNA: TGCGCCAGCAGCTCTTGGGGAGGGTCGGGTCTAACGACAGTTTCCTACGAGCAGTACTTC
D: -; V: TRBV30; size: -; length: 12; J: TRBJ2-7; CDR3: CARGGPNYEQYF; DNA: TGTGCCAGAGGGGGACCCAACTACGAGCAGTACTTC